Listed below are T cell receptor beta chains from one sample, sequenced in a study of identical twins. In TCRdb, the 5' RACE reads were re-called with MiXCR into one record per CDR3 protein. The data contain 450,000 or so distinct CDR3 sequences, 12% to 15% of them seen just once; the ten biggest clones take up approximately 0.52%. This same sample was also part of a study on yellow fever vaccine responses in identical twins.

Sequences were obtained from CD4+ T cells sorted from blood. The receptors were gathered from a young woman in good health. Both conserved end residues are part of each CDR3. Fields, in order: V gene, J gene, D gene, clone size, CDR3 DNA, CDR3 protein. A D gene is named only where the DNA matches it firmly. Clone size, where shown, is once, few, many, or a class for clones that have expanded.

>TRBV7-9|TRBJ2-2|.|.
TGTGCCAGCAGCCATAAGCGGGCGATGGTCGGGGAGCTGTTTTTT
CASSHKRAMVGELFF
>TRBV5-1|TRBJ2-3|TRBD2|.
TGCGCCAGCAGCCAAGATAGCGGGAGTAGTGATACGCAGTATTTT
CASSQDSGSSDTQYF
>TRBV7-2|TRBJ2-5|.|.
TGTGCCAGCACCATTAATCATGGAGAGACCCAGTACTTC
CASTINHGETQYF
>TRBV5-1|TRBJ1-2|TRBD1|few
TGCGCCAGCAGCTTGGGAGGGACAGGGCCCTATGGCTACACCTTC
CASSLGGTGPYGYTF
>TRBV15|TRBJ1-4|.|.
TGTGCCACCAGCAGACCCACAGCGAAGGGGCAGGCTAATGAAAAACTGTTTTTT
CATSRPTAKGQANEKLFF
>TRBV10-3|TRBJ2-1|.|many
TGTGCCATCAGCGATAGCGGCAGCTCCTACAATGAGCAGTTCTTC
CAISDSGSSYNEQFF
>TRBV20-1|TRBJ2-3|.|.
TGCAGTGCTAGACCGGGGGATACGCAGTATTTT
CSARPGDTQYF
>TRBV7-9|TRBJ1-6|.|few
TGTGCCAGCAGCTTATCTGGTCAGGGGAATTCACCCCTCCACTTT
CASSLSGQGNSPLHF
>TRBV6-2/TRBV6-3|TRBJ2-7|TRBD2|few
TGTGCCAGCAGTACCCCTTCGACTAGCGGGAGGGCCCTCTACGAGCAGTACTTC
CASSTPSTSGRALYEQYF
>TRBV5-1|TRBJ2-6|.|.
TGCGCCAGCAGCCCCTCGGGACGGATCTCTGGGGCCAACGTCCTGACTTTC
CASSPSGRISGANVLTF
>TRBV5-5|TRBJ2-3|.|few
TGTGCCAGTTGCCCGTTGGGGGGATTTGATACGCAGTATTTT
CASCPLGGFDTQYF
>TRBV7-6|TRBJ1-1|.|few
TGTGCCAGCAGCTTCGGAACTGAAGCTTTCTTT
CASSFGTEAFF
>TRBV11-2|TRBJ2-1|TRBD2|.
TGTGCCAGCAGCTTTAGCGGGGATAATGAGCAGTTCTTC
CASSFSGDNEQFF
>TRBV6-2/TRBV6-3|TRBJ2-1|.|many
TGTGCCAGCAGTTACTACCGCGAGGGTGAGCAGTTCTTC
CASSYYREGEQFF
>TRBV28|TRBJ2-7|TRBD2|few
TGTGCCAGCAGTTTTAGCGGGTTCGACGAGCAGTACTTC
CASSFSGFDEQYF
>TRBV7-9|TRBJ2-7|.|.
TGTGCCAGCAGCTTAGTCGGGAAAACTGTAGACTACGAGCAGTACTTC
CASSLVGKTVDYEQYF